The 18 T cell receptor beta chains below all came from one sample that was sequenced in a study of T cell responses to AZD1222 COVID-19 vaccine. Profiled with immunoSEQ multiplex PCR; TCRdb holds only in-frame clones, not every one. Of 250,000 to 300,000 clones detected, 94% appear once; the ten largest clones hold around 0.57%. The specimen comprised peripheral blood, sampled 28 days after the second AZD1222 dose. These receptors originate from an adult who received the AZD1222 COVID-19 vaccine.

The J gene is TRBJ2-7, the V gene TRBV5-1; 8 bases map to TRBD2. Unmatched junction bases numbered 8, after V lost 4 bases and J lost 2 bases. This CDR3 region has 15 residues. CDR1 is SGHRS, CDR2 YFSETQ, per germline. The CDR3 here is CASSPGGSGTYEQYF. In DNA form, the CDR3 reads TGCGCCAGCAGCCCCGGGGGTAGCGGGACCTACGAGCAGTACTTC.

The CDR3 DNA follows: TGTGCCAGCAGCTTGAGGACAGCTGGTGGGTTCTCTGGAAACACCATATATTTT. It encodes CASSLRTAGGFSGNTIYF. The genes are TRBV7-8 and TRBJ1-3, with a tentative D call TRBD1 (6 bases). V lost 3 bases, J lost 0 bases, and 18 bases lay in between. CDR1 and CDR2 (germline): SGHVS, FQNEAQ. This CDR3 comprises 18 residues.

In nucleotides, the CDR3 is TGTGCCAGCAGCTTAAGCGGAGCTGTTTTGAACACCGGGGAGCTGTTTTTT. Translated: CASSLSGAVLNTGELFF. This chain uses TRBV7-2 with TRBJ2-2, with a possible D match to TRBD2 (5 bases). Trimming pared 2 bases from V and 1 base from J, leaving 14 bases between. Per germline, CDR1 SGHTA and CDR2 FQGNSA. The CDR3 contains 17 residues.

This clone was seen only once. The rearrangement joins TRBV24-1 to TRBJ2-1; possibly TRBD1 for D (5 bases). From germline, CDR1 is KGHDR and CDR2 SFDVKD. The length of the CDR3 is 16 residues. Trimming cost V 4 bases and J 0 bases, with 12 bases left between them. CDR3 amino acids: CATSDHTGLSYNEQFF. DNA for the CDR3: TGTGCCACCAGTGACCATACAGGTCTCTCCTACAATGAGCAGTTCTTC.

This chain uses TRBV30 with TRBJ1-2, with D tentatively TRBD1 (5 bases). The CDR3 covers 14 residues. The germline V gene has CDR1 GTSNPN and CDR2 SVGIG (reference sequence). The germline V and J ends were trimmed by 0 bases and 8 bases, with 16 bases remaining between them. The CDR3 sequence is CAWSVGRAGTGYTF. In DNA, the CDR3 is TGTGCCTGGAGTGTCGGCAGGGCGGGAACGGGCTACACCTTC.

V is TRBV5-4 and J is TRBJ1-1; no clear D. The germline V and J ends were trimmed by 3 bases and 0 bases, with 12 bases remaining between them. The CDR3 is 15 amino acids. Germline assignment: CDR1 SGHNT and CDR2 YYREEE (reference sequence). DNA of the CDR3: TGTGCCAGCAGCTCCCAGGCCTCTATGAACACTGAAGCTTTCTTT. Protein product: CASSSQASMNTEAFF.

The CDR3, as DNA: TGTGCCACCAGCAGACCGTTGAAGGTGGGGAATGAGCAGTTCTTC. It is translated as CATSRPLKVGNEQFF. The rearrangement joins TRBV15 to TRBJ2-1; no clear D gene. CDR1 and CDR2 from the germline V gene are LNHNV and YYDKDF (reference sequence). This CDR3 has 15 residues. Trimming removed 2 bases from V and 7 bases from J, with 15 bases in between.

The V gene is TRBV18, the J gene TRBJ2-7, with 8 bases matching TRBD1. The V gene end was trimmed by 3 bases and the J gene end by 2 bases; junction bases not matched to a gene: 6. CDR1 and CDR2 from the germline V gene are KGHSH and LQKENI. The CDR3 length is 15 residues. The CDR3 here is CASSPGQGFTYEQYF. The CDR3 bases are TGTGCCAGCTCACCCGGACAGGGATTTACCTACGAGCAGTACTTC. Drawing the rest from reference TRBV18 and TRBJ2-7, the complete variable domain is NAGVMQNPRHLVRRRGQEARLRCSPMKGHSHVYWYRQLPEEGLKFMVYLQKENIIDESGMPKERFSAEFPKEGPSILRIQQVVRGDSAAYFCASSPGQGFTYEQYFGPGTRLTVT.

V and J are TRBV4-3 and TRBJ2-1; maybe TRBD2 (5 bases). V was shortened by 1 base and J by 9 bases, with 16 bases between the two germline ends. The CDR3 consists of 15 residues. The germline V gene has CDR1 LGHNA and CDR2 YSLEER. CDR3 DNA sequence: TGCGCCAGCAGCCAAGGACCGGGCGGGTATGGTGAGCAGTTCTTC. Its translation is CASSQGPGGYGEQFF.

V gene TRBV7-9 combines with J gene TRBJ1-1; 7 nucleotides match TRBD1. Germline loops: CDR1 SEHNR, CDR2 FQNEAQ (reference sequence). Trimming at V came to 4 bases and at J to 7 bases, leaving 6 bases not matched to a gene. The CDR3 is 13 residues long. The CDR3 region has the DNA TGTGCCAGCAGCTATCGACAGGGTGTTGAAGCTTTCTTT. Residues: CASSYRQGVEAFF.

The V and J genes are TRBV7-2 and TRBJ1-5; TRBD1 agrees at 9 bases. Looked up from germline, CDR1 is SGHTA and CDR2 is FQGNSA. The CDR3 runs 14 residues. The J segment lost 4 bases and the V segment lost 4 bases, leaving 2 bases of the junction unmatched. CDR3 residues: CASSSDRGNQPQHF. Written as DNA, the CDR3 is TGTGCCAGCAGCTCGGACAGGGGAAATCAGCCCCAGCATTTT.

The V call is TRBV7-6, the J call TRBJ2-3; 8 positions agree with TRBD2. Losses at the gene ends were 4 bases for V and 0 bases for J; bases not matched to a gene: 6. The CDR3 extends over 16 amino acids. The germline gives CDR1 SGHVS, CDR2 FNYEAQ. The CDR3 loop reads CASSSPTSGSTDTQYF. In DNA form, the CDR3 reads TGTGCCAGCAGCTCCCCTACTAGCGGAAGCACAGATACGCAGTATTTT.

The chain joins TRBV27 to TRBJ2-1; no reliable D call. Germline V gene lookup returns CDR1 MNHEY and CDR2 SMNVEV (reference sequence). Trimming removed 0 bases from V and 7 bases from J, with 4 bases in between. This CDR3 is 12 amino acids long. As DNA, the CDR3 is TGTGCCAGCAGTTTATCGGGGAATGAGCAGTTCTTC. It yields the protein CASSLSGNEQFF.

The chain has TRBV27 and TRBJ2-3, with no clear D. There are 13 residues in the CDR3. Germline V gene data show CDR1 as MNHEY and CDR2 as SMNVEV (reference sequence). Trimming took off 5 bases at V and 2 bases at J, with 8 bases between the two ends. The CDR3 loop is CASSPTFTDTQYF. The CDR3 coding sequence is TGTGCCAGCAGTCCCACATTCACAGATACGCAGTATTTT.

The gene calls are TRBV9 and TRBJ2-1; 9 nucleotides match TRBD2. Germline CDR1 SGDLS, CDR2 YYNGEE. The CDR3 has 15 amino acids. The trim removed 4 bases at V and 1 base at J, leaving 3 bases unmatched. CDR3 sequence: CASSLSGGSYNEQFF. For the CDR3, the DNA is TGTGCCAGCAGCCTTAGCGGGGGTTCCTACAATGAGCAGTTCTTC.

The V and J genes are TRBV3-1 (or the pseudogene TRBV3-2) and TRBJ2-3, with D possibly being TRBD1 or TRBD2 (5 bases each). Germline CDR1 is LGHDT and CDR2 is YNNKEL (reference sequence). The ends were cut back, 8 bases at V and 4 bases at J, with 7 bases in the middle. The CDR3 runs to 11 residues. The CDR3 region is CASRGADTQYF. CDR3 sequence (DNA): TGTGCCAGCCGAGGGGCAGATACGCAGTATTTT.

This clone was seen once. The chain uses TRBV18 and TRBJ1-1; D is unresolved. In germline, CDR1 is KGHSH, CDR2 LQKENI. CDR3 length: 13 residues. Trimming left V 6 bases short and J 5 bases short, with 13 bases between. The CDR3: CASSQSELTEAFF. The CDR3, as DNA: TGTGCCAGCTCCCAATCGGAATTAACTGAAGCTTTCTTT. The whole variable domain, filled in from reference TRBV18 and TRBJ1-1, reads NAGVMQNPRHLVRRRGQEARLRCSPMKGHSHVYWYRQLPEEGLKFMVYLQKENIIDESGMPKERFSAEFPKEGPSILRIQQVVRGDSAAYFCASSQSELTEAFFGQGTRLTVV.

The chain links TRBV6-4 to TRBJ1-2; 9 nucleotides line up with TRBD1. The V and J ends lost 0 bases and 7 bases, in that order; junction bases with no gene match: 0. Germline V gene sequence: CDR1 MRHNA, CDR2 SNTAGT. The CDR3 is 13 residues long. The CDR3: CASSDSTGGGYTF. In nucleotides, the CDR3 is TGTGCCAGCAGTGACTCGACAGGGGGTGGCTACACCTTC.